Each of the 22 T cell receptor beta chains below was sequenced from the same sample in a study of blood T cells in healthy people across ages. It was with a sample-barcoded 5' primer and a J-beta primer mix that a second PCR of about 7 to 12 cycles was run. MiXCR, run by TCRdb on the 5' RACE reads, gives a single entry per CDR3 protein. The table includes some 640,000 distinct CDR3 sequences, around 45% detected once. The specimen sequenced was blood. The source of these receptors is a woman aged 60-70 years in good health.

The gene calls are TRBV7-3 and TRBJ2-5; D could derive from TRBD1 or TRBD2 (5 bases each). CDR3 length equals 15 residues. Between the trimmed V and J ends, which lost 5 bases and 5 bases, there was a span of 18 bases. CDR1 SGHTA and CDR2 FQGTGA come from the germline V gene. The CDR3 nucleotides are TGTGCCAGCAGCCGAGGTGGGGACGCCAGGGAGACCCAGTACTTC. This gives the protein CASSRGGDARETQYF.

This clonotype showed up many times. This chain links TRBV7-2 with TRBJ2-5, with 10 bases identical to TRBD2. Germline V gene lookup returns CDR1 SGHTA and CDR2 FQGNSA. This CDR3 is 15 amino acids long. With V trimmed by 5 bases and J by 4 bases, 7 bases remained unmatched. CDR3 residues: CASSAASGRRETQYF. In nucleotides, the CDR3 is TGTGCCAGCAGCGCGGCTAGCGGGAGAAGAGAGACCCAGTACTTC.

Turning to this clonotype: The junction departs from germline at one end; a sequencing error may be responsible. J is TRBJ2-3 and V is TRBV6-6; D ambiguous. The CDR3 length is 11 residues. Germline values: CDR1 MNHNY, CDR2 SVGAGI (reference sequence). The CDR3 sequence: CTSSTRDTQYF. In DNA, the CDR3 is TGTACCAGCAGTACGCGAGATACGCAGTATTTT.

This clonotype was counted a few times. The genes are TRBV30 and TRBJ2-5; D ambiguous. The CDR3 has 11 amino acids. Trimming took 0 bases from V and 11 from J, leaving 10 bases between them. Germline-derived CDR1 and CDR2 are GTSNPN and SVGIG (reference sequence). The CDR3 is CAWSVVADQYF. The CDR3 coding sequence is TGTGCCTGGAGTGTAGTGGCCGATCAGTACTTC. Full variable domain (missing parts from reference TRBV30 and TRBJ2-5): SQTIHQWPATLVQPVGSPLSLECTVEGTSNPNLYWYRQAAGRGLQLLFYSVGIGQISSEVPQNLSASRPQDRQFILSSKKLLLSDSGFYLCAWSVVADQYFGPGTRLLVL.

This sequence joins TRBV12-3 or TRBV12-4 and TRBJ1-2; 8 nucleotides align to TRBD1. J was trimmed by 1 base and V by 6 bases; bases with no gene match: 7. The CDR3 spans 15 residues. CDR3 protein: CASRRKGQDNYGYTF. CDR3 nucleotides: TGTGCCAGCAGACGTAAGGGACAGGATAACTATGGCTACACCTTC.

The chain joins TRBV7-2 to TRBJ2-7, with D unclear. TRBJ2-5 explains the end of the DNA better; the J call may be wrong. Germline lookup yields CDR1 SGHTA and CDR2 FQGNSA. The CDR3 extends over 13 amino acids. The chain's CDR3 is CASSLNRVETQYF. The CDR3 region has the DNA TGTGCCAGCAGCTTAAACCGGGTAGAGACCCAGTACTTC.

This clonotype was found many times. The rearrangement joins TRBV9 to TRBJ1-1; D is unresolved. Germline V CDR1 and CDR2: SGDLS, YYNGEE. The CDR3 extends over 14 amino acids. V shed 2 bases and J shed 5 bases, with 13 bases lying between them. The CDR3 protein is CASSVGHSETEAFF. CDR3 coding DNA: TGTGCCAGCAGCGTGGGCCATTCCGAGACTGAAGCTTTCTTT.

This clonotype was detected only a few times. V usage is TRBV3-1 and J usage is TRBJ2-1; TRBD2 agrees at 7 bases. Germline CDR1 and CDR2: LGHDT and YNNKEL (reference sequence). This CDR3 is 13 amino acids long. J was trimmed by 7 bases and V by 10 bases; bases with no gene match: 10. This CDR3 is CAIGRVSGNEQFF. The DNA for the CDR3 is TGTGCCATAGGGAGGGTCTCCGGGAATGAGCAGTTCTTC.

This clonotype was seen more than once but under ten times. The V gene is TRBV7-8, the J gene TRBJ2-2; D is tentatively TRBD1 or TRBD2 (5 bases each). This CDR3 region has 16 residues. Germline V lookup: CDR1 SGHVS, CDR2 FQNEAQ. Deletions cut 2 bases from V and 3 bases from J, with 13 bases between. The CDR3 DNA reads TGTGCCAGCAGCTTAAATCCCGGGACCGACACCGGGGAGCTGTTTTTT. Encoded protein: CASSLNPGTDTGELFF.

V and J are TRBV7-3 and TRBJ2-7; possible D gene TRBD1, 5 bases. V dropped 5 bases and J dropped 5 bases, with 25 bases sitting between them. The CDR3 extends over 17 amino acids. Germline-derived CDR1 and CDR2 are SGHTA and FQGTGA. Here the CDR3 reads CASSRPVMGPEIDEQYF. The CDR3 DNA reads as TGTGCCAGCAGCCGCCCGGTAATGGGGCCGGAGATAGACGAGCAGTACTTC.

This clonotype was detected only a few times. This sequence joins TRBV24-1 and TRBJ2-3; tentatively, D is TRBD1 or TRBD2 (5 bases each). Trimming cost V 10 bases and J 2 bases, with 15 bases left between them. The CDR3 totals 14 residues. In germline, CDR1 is KGHDR, CDR2 SFDVKD. The CDR3 region is CATMGRLHTDTQYF. The CDR3 bases are TGTGCCACTATGGGACGGCTCCACACAGATACGCAGTATTTT.

This chain uses TRBV5-1 with TRBJ2-6, with 10 bases matching TRBD2. V was clipped by 2 bases and J by 3 bases; unmatched bases: 11. The CDR3 spans 19 residues. Germline V lookup: CDR1 SGHRS, CDR2 YFSETQ. Here the CDR3 DNA reads TGCGCCAGCAGCTTTCGTGCCCCTAGCGGGAGAAGTGGGGCCAACGTCCTGACTTTC. It codes for CASSFRAPSGRSGANVLTF.

This clonotype came up a few times. The chain couples TRBV7-9 to TRBJ1-4, with D perhaps TRBD1 (6 bases). CDR1 and CDR2 (germline): SEHNR, FQNEAQ (reference sequence). Between the trimmed V and J ends, which lost 3 bases and 2 bases, there was a span of 10 bases. This CDR3 contains 15 residues. The CDR3 sequence is CASSFTGRTNEKLFF. As DNA, the CDR3 is TGTGCCAGCAGCTTCACAGGGAGGACTAATGAAAAACTGTTTTTT.

This chain joins TRBV7-9 and TRBJ1-5, with D possibly matching TRBD1 (6 bases). The germline V gene encodes CDR1 SEHNR and CDR2 FQNEAQ (reference sequence). Trimming removed 1 base at V and 1 base at J, with 14 bases between. CDR3 length: 17 amino acids. CDR3 in amino acids: CASSLVGGRGSNQPQHF. The CDR3 DNA follows: TGTGCCAGCAGCTTAGTCGGGGGGCGAGGGAGCAATCAGCCCCAGCATTTT.

This clonotype appeared a few times. The V call is TRBV20-1, the J call TRBJ2-7; D call uncertain. Germline lookup yields CDR1 DFQATT and CDR2 SNEGSKA (reference sequence). This CDR3 spans 14 amino acids. Between the trimmed V and J ends, which lost 5 bases and 2 bases, there was a span of 16 bases. Written as DNA, the CDR3 is TGCAGTGCTGGAAAATTAACAGTTACCTACGAGCAGTACTTC. It codes for CSAGKLTVTYEQYF.

V usage is TRBV7-2 and J usage is TRBJ1-2; D unclear. Germline V CDR1 and CDR2: SGHTA, FQGNSA. V lost 1 base to trimming and J lost 4 bases, with 16 bases between them. The CDR3 has 16 residues. CDR3 bases: TGTGCCAGCAGCTTAGACTCCGTGAATCCCCCCTATGGCTACACCTTC. Protein sequence: CASSLDSVNPPYGYTF.

This clonotype was counted only a few times. The V call is TRBV7-9, the J call TRBJ2-7, with a tentative D call TRBD2 (5 bases). V lost 3 bases and J lost 2, with 11 bases in between. The CDR3 is made up of 14 amino acids. The V gene's germline CDR1 is SEHNR and CDR2 FQNEAQ (reference sequence). Here the CDR3 reads CASSLEDGTYEQYF. The CDR3 DNA reads as TGTGCCAGCAGCTTGGAGGACGGAACCTACGAGCAGTACTTC. The full variable domain, its missing parts supplied by reference TRBV7-9 and TRBJ2-7, is DTGVSQNPRHKITKRGQNVTFRCDPISEHNRLYWYRQTLGQGPEFLTYFQNEAQLEKSRLLSDRFSAERPKGSFSTLEIQRTEQGDSAMYLCASSLEDGTYEQYFGPGTRLTVT.

This sequence joins TRBV9 and TRBJ2-5, with TRBD2 matching 13 bases. Germline V gene sequence: CDR1 SGDLS, CDR2 YYNGEE. CDR3 length: 16 amino acids. V gave up 4 bases and J gave up 3 bases; unmatched junction bases: 6. This CDR3 is CASSLGGLAGKETQYF. CDR3 DNA: TGTGCCAGCAGCCTAGGGGGACTAGCGGGAAAAGAGACCCAGTACTTC.

This clonotype was picked up a small number of times. The chain joins TRBV27 to TRBJ2-3, with D tentatively TRBD1 or TRBD2 (5 bases each). CDR1 and CDR2 from the germline V gene are MNHEY and SMNVEV (reference sequence). The ends were cut back, 7 bases at V and 3 bases at J, with 17 bases in the middle. This CDR3 region has 15 residues. The CDR3 loop reads CASKSEGRETDTQYF. The CDR3 DNA reads as TGTGCCAGCAAATCAGAGGGGAGAGAAACAGATACGCAGTATTTT.

V usage is TRBV5-1 and J usage is TRBJ2-5; the D gene could be TRBD1 or TRBD2 (6 bases each). The CDR3 is 14 amino acids. The V gene lost 1 base and the J gene lost 5 bases, with 12 bases spanning the gap. Per germline, CDR1 SGHRS and CDR2 YFSETQ. CDR3 in amino acids: CASSLLRGEETQYF. In nucleotides, the CDR3 is TGCGCCAGCAGCTTGTTGAGGGGGGAGGAGACCCAGTACTTC.

Notes on this clonotype: One end of the junction fails to match germline, which may point to a read error. This chain uses TRBV28 with TRBJ2-7; TRBD2 agrees at 9 bases. The germline V gene encodes CDR1 MDHEN and CDR2 SYDVKM. The CDR3 is made up of 13 amino acids. This CDR3 is CTSFSGSVGEQYF. The CDR3 region has the DNA TGTACCAGCTTTAGCGGGAGTGTAGGCGAGCAGTACTTC.

Points on this clonotype: At one end the junction does not follow the germline gene, possibly because of a read error. The V gene is TRBV6-2 or TRBV6-3, the J gene TRBJ2-7; no clear D gene. The CDR3 totals 12 residues. Germline CDR1 is MNHEY and CDR2 is SVGEGT. The CDR3 loop reads CASSSYLDEQYF. The CDR3 DNA sequence: TGCGCCAGCAGTTCATACTTGGACGAGCAGTACTTC.